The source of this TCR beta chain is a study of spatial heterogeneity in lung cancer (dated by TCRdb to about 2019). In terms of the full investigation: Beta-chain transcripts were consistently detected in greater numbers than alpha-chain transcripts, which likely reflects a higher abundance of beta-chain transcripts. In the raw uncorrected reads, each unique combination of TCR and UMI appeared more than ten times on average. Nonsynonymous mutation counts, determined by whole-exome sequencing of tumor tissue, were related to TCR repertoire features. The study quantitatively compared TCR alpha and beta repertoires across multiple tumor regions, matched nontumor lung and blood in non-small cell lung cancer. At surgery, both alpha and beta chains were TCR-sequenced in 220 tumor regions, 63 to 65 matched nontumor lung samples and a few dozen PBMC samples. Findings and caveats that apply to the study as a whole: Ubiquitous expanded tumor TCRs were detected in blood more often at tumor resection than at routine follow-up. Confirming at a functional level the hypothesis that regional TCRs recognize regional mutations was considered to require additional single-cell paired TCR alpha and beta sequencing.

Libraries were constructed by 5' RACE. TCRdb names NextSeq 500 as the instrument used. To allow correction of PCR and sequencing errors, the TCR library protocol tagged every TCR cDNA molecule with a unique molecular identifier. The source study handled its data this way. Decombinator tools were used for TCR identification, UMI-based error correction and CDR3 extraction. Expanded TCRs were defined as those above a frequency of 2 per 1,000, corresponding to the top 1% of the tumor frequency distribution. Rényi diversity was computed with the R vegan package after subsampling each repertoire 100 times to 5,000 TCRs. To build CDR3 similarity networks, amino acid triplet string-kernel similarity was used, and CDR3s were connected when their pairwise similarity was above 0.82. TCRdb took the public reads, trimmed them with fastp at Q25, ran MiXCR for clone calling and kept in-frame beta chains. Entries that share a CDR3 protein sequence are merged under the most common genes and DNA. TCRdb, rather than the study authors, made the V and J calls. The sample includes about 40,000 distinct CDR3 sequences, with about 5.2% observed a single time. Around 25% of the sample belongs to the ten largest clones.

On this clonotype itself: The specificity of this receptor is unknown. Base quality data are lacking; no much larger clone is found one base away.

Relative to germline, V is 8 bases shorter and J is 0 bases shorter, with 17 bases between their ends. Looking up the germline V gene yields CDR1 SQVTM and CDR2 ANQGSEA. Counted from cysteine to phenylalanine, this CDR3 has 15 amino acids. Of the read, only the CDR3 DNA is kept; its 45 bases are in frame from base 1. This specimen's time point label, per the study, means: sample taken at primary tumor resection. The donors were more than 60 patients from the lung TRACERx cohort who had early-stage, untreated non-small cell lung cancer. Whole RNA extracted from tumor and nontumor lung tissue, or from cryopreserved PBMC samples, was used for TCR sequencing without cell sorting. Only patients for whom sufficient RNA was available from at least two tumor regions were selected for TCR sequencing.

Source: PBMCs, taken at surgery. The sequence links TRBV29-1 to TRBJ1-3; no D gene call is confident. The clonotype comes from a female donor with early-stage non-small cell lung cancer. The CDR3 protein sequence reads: CSPSDPDRSGNTIYF. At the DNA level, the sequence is TGCAGCCCTTCGGATCCAGACCGCTCTGGAAACACCATATATTTT.